This T cell receptor (beta chain) was found in a study of shared clonotypes between healthy human individuals. This CDR3 has 17 residues. Germline trimming cut 1 base from V and 5 bases from J; bases unmatched to any gene: 12. Germline CDR1 and CDR2: SGHDN and FVKESK. General study points: Only blood was sampled; tissue repertoires likely differ.

This clone showed up just a few times. Its antigen is not identified. Over several immunoSEQ plates, each subset's genomic DNA was distributed in even portions. The authors sequenced unsorted PBMC DNA on ten immunoSEQ deep assay plates. Original methodology: Junction-only sequences without quality scores were provided by ImmunoSEQ, so filtering was different. The assay was immunoSEQ multiplex PCR, and TCRdb's table has in-frame clones only and misses some. The D gene and trimming were derived from the DNA, and the V and J assignments and clone size from that table. The sample includes about half a million clones, 60% to 80% of them seen just once.

This TCR came from a woman in her forties in good health. Some clones in this sample may be carry-over from other donors' samples. V and J are TRBV14 and TRBJ2-5, with 8 bases matching TRBD1. The sequenced sample consisted of PBMCs. The CDR3 is CASSQGRTGIWYETQYF. In DNA form, the CDR3 reads TGTGCCAGCAGCCAAGGGAGGACAGGGATTTGGTACGAGACCCAGTACTTC. The full variable domain, rest sourced from reference TRBV14 and TRBJ2-5, is EAGVTQFPSHSVIEKGQTVTLRCDPISGHDNLYWYRRVMGKEIKFLLHFVKESKQDESGMPNNRFLAERTGGTYSTLKVQPAELEDSGVYFCASSQGRTGIWYETQYFGPGTRLLVL.